These 10 T cell receptor beta chains came from one sample sequenced in a study of cytomegalovirus exposure and HLA in healthy donors. The PCR was carried out with 60 Vbeta primers and 13 Jbeta primers. Generated by immunoSEQ multiplex PCR, the TCRdb table keeps only in-frame clones and is missing some. Among more than 95,000 clones listed, 77% were seen once. The sample taken for sequencing was PBMCs. Source of these receptors: a woman aged 40 to 55 in good health and CMV-seropositive.

The rearrangement links TRBV19 to TRBJ1-3, with D possibly matching TRBD1 (6 bases). V lost 3 bases and J 3 bases, leaving 15 bases between the germline ends. The CDR3 extends over 16 amino acids. CDR1 is LNHDA, CDR2 SQIVND, per germline (reference sequence). In DNA, the CDR3 is TGTGCCAGTAGTATTGCACAGGGCACCAGTGGAAACACCATATATTTT. Translated: CASSIAQGTSGNTIYF.

The chain is built from TRBV19 and TRBJ1-2, with D perhaps TRBD1 (5 bases). V was trimmed by 5 bases and J by 5 bases, leaving 12 bases between them. There are 13 residues in the CDR3. In germline, CDR1 is LNHDA, CDR2 SQIVND (reference sequence). Here the CDR3 DNA reads TGTGCCAGTAGTTCGCGGGACGGTTATGGCTACACCTTC. Amino acid sequence: CASSSRDGYGYTF. Drawing the rest from reference TRBV19 and TRBJ1-2, the complete variable domain is DGGITQSPKYLFRKEGQNVTLSCEQNLNHDAMYWYRQDPGQGLRLIYYSQIVNDFQKGDIAEGYSVSREKKESFPLTVTSAQKNPTAFYLCASSSRDGYGYTFGSGTRLTVV.

The chain combines TRBV27 with TRBJ2-1, with TRBD2 matching 7 bases. Germline V lookup: CDR1 MNHEY, CDR2 SMNVEV (reference sequence). The V gene end was trimmed by 6 bases and the J gene end by 4 bases; junction bases not matched to a gene: 6. The CDR3 runs 14 residues. The CDR3: CASRLASNYNEQFF. In nucleotides, the CDR3 is TGTGCCAGCAGACTAGCGAGTAATTACAATGAGCAGTTCTTC.

The chain uses TRBV7-3 and TRBJ2-1, with TRBD2 matching over 11 bases. Germline V CDR1 and CDR2: SGHTA, FQGTGA. Germline trimming cut 5 bases from V and 3 bases from J; bases unmatched to any gene: 6. This CDR3 is 16 amino acids long. The CDR3 coding sequence is TGTGCCAGCAGCCTAATGGGACTAGCGGTCTACAATGAGCAGTTCTTC. Residues: CASSLMGLAVYNEQFF.

This sequence joins TRBV25-1 and TRBJ1-4; 12 bases agree with TRBD1. The junction had 12 bases not matched to a gene; V was cut back by 3 bases and J by 7 bases. This CDR3 region has 18 residues. CDR1 and CDR2 from the germline V gene are MGHDK and SYGVNS. CDR3 nucleotides: TGTGCCAGCAGTGACGATCCCTGGGACAGGGGGCTAAGTGAAAAACTGTTTTTT. It yields the protein CASSDDPWDRGLSEKLFF.

Concerning this clone: One end of the junction varies from germline; a read error may be responsible. This chain connects TRBV5-1 to TRBJ2-6, with 13 bases identical to TRBD2. CDR1 SGHRS and CDR2 YFSETQ come from the germline V gene. The CDR3 length is 18 residues. The CDR3 bases are TGCGCCAGCAGCTTGGATGGACTAGCGGGAGCTGGGGCCAACGGCCTGACTTTC. Its protein product is CASSLDGLAGAGANGLTF.

The chain combines TRBV13 with TRBJ2-1; D is ambiguous. Germline values: CDR1 PRHDT, CDR2 FYEKMQ (reference sequence). Trimming pared 5 bases from V and 3 bases from J, leaving 11 bases between. This CDR3 has 14 residues. The CDR3 loop reads CASSPGSGYNEQFF. CDR3 DNA sequence: TGTGCCAGCAGCCCCGGGTCGGGCTACAATGAGCAGTTCTTC.

The V call is TRBV5-1, the J call TRBJ2-3; 11 bases fit TRBD2. The CDR3 covers 14 residues. Unmatched junction bases numbered 0, after V lost 3 bases and J lost 3 bases. Germline V gives CDR1 SGHRS, CDR2 YFSETQ. The CDR3 coding sequence is TGCGCCAGCAGCTCTAGCGGGAGGACAGATACGCAGTATTTT. The encoded protein is CASSSSGRTDTQYF.

This clone was observed a handful of times. V and J are TRBV28 and TRBJ1-5, with 8 bases aligning to TRBD1. CDR3 size: 14 residues. V gave up 5 bases and J gave up 7 bases; unmatched junction bases: 7. In germline, CDR1 is MDHEN, CDR2 SYDVKM. The CDR3 protein is CASSRDRRPQPQHF. The CDR3 nucleotides read TGTGCCAGCAGTCGGGACAGGAGGCCACAGCCCCAGCATTTT.

V is TRBV28 and J is TRBJ1-4, with D hard to call. V was trimmed by 1 base and J by 5 bases, leaving 5 bases between them. The CDR3 loop spans 13 amino acids. The germline gives CDR1 MDHEN, CDR2 SYDVKM. CDR3 nucleotides: TGTGCCAGCAGTTTATCTTCGAATGAAAAACTGTTTTTT. It translates to CASSLSSNEKLFF. The full variable domain, rest sourced from reference TRBV28 and TRBJ1-4, is DVKVTQSSRYLVKRTGEKVFLECVQDMDHENMFWYRQDPGLGLRLIYFSYDVKMKEKGDIPEGYSVSREKKERFSLILESASTNQTSMYLCASSLSSNEKLFFGSGTQLSVL.